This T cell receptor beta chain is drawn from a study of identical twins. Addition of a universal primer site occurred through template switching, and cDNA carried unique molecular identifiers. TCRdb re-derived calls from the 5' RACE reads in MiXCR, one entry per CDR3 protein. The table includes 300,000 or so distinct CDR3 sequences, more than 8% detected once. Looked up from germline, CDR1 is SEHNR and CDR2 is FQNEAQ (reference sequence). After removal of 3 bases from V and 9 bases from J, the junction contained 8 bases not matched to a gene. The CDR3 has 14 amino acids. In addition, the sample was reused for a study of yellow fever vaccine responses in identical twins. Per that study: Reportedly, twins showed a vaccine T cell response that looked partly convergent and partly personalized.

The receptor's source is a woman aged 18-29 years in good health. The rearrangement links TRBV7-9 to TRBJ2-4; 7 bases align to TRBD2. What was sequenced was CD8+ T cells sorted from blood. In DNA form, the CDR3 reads TGTGCCAGCAGCTTCGGGGGGACTGGAGGCATTCAGTACTTC. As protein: CASSFGGTGGIQYF. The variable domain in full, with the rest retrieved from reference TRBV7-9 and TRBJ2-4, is DTGVSQNPRHKITKRGQNVTFRCDPISEHNRLYWYRQTLGQGPEFLTYFQNEAQLEKSRLLSDRFSAERPKGSFSTLEIQRTEQGDSAMYLCASSFGGTGGIQYFGAGTRLSVL.